Listed below are T cell receptor beta chains from one sample, sequenced in a study of CD8+ T cells in alopecia areata. Only in-frame clones appear in the TCRdb table, and some are missing; sequencing was by immunoSEQ multiplex PCR. This table has 250,000 to 300,000 clones, roughly 60% appearing once. The source material was CD4+ T cells sorted from blood, sampled at week 24, from a patient treated with tofacitinib. Receptors originate from a human donor with alopecia areata. Each CDR3 is given without its conserved first and last residue.

TRBV11-2,TRBJ2-5,ASSSVPRGGGETQY
TRBV21-1,TRBJ2-6,ASSRPGGPLQAGANVLT
TRBV7-2,TRBJ2-1,ASSLVPRGASEQF
TRBV29-1,TRBJ2-5,SASGDLRETQY
TRBV5-1,TRBJ2-1,ASSLGAGTAYNEQF
TRBV6-5,TRBJ2-5,ASSYLPRETQY
TRBV11-2,TRBJ1-2,ASSLAGQNLYGYT
TRBV29-1,TRBJ2-3,SVEESRVSGGLDTQY
TRBV6-5,TRBJ1-1,ASSYSNQANTEAF
TRBV2,TRBJ2-7,ASSELEVSYEQY
TRBV4-3,TRBJ1-6,ASKGQGNSPLH
TRBV29-1,TRBJ2-5,SVEETSGETQY
TRBV2,TRBJ2-5,ASSWDGETQY
TRBV30,TRBJ2-1,AWSKRPGFHEQF
TRBV19,TRBJ2-2,ASRGGELF
TRBV30,TRBJ1-2,AWSYSVNYGYT
TRBV19,TRBJ2-1,ASSVTTRSSYNEQF
TRBV29-1,TRBJ1-1,SALGGRDTEAF
TRBV18,TRBJ2-7,ASSQDGSYEQY
TRBV4-3,TRBJ1-2,ASSQEQGRGGYT
TRBV10-3,TRBJ2-7,AIKGQGYEQY
TRBV7-2,TRBJ2-7,ASSLDGSSGSHEQY
TRBV5-6,TRBJ1-2,ASSPPGRTRGGYT
TRBV5-6,TRBJ2-7,ASSYFDYYEQY
TRBV29-1,TRBJ1-1,SVEWGRMGAEAF
TRBV4-1,TRBJ2-4,ASSPIRGLRPGQNIQY
TRBV5-1,TRBJ2-5,ASSLRATHETQY
TRBV30,TRBJ1-2,AWSTRWSLNYGYT
TRBV6-5,TRBJ1-5,ASSSEGHASQPQH
TRBV2,TRBJ1-2,ASSDYDSTTHGYT